A single sample gave rise to the 4 T cell receptor beta chains below, sequenced in a study of CD8+ T cells in alopecia areata. It was cDNA, reverse transcribed from extracted RNA, that served as the sequencing template. Method: immunoSEQ multiplex PCR; TCRdb's copy keeps in-frame clones and lacks some. The data show about 98,000 clones, 40% to 55% seen once. Sequenced input: CD4+ T cells sorted from blood. The receptors shown here come from a human donor with alopecia areata.

V gene TRBV4-1 combines with J gene TRBJ2-3, with D tentatively TRBD1 (5 bases). The CDR3 consists of 12 residues. Germline CDR1 and CDR2: MGHRA and YSYEKL. V shed 2 bases and J shed 6 bases, with 6 bases lying between them. The CDR3 protein is CASSQNRDTQYF. Here the CDR3 DNA reads TGCGCCAGCAGCCAAAACAGGGATACGCAGTATTTT.

This chain uses TRBV15 with TRBJ2-1; 7 nucleotides align to TRBD2. The CDR3 consists of 16 residues. CDR1 and CDR2 (germline): LNHNV, YYDKDF (reference sequence). V lost 5 bases to trimming and J lost 5 bases; unmatched junction nucleotides: 12. The DNA of the CDR3 is TGTGCCACCAGCGCCGGACTGGCGGGGACTAACAATGAGCAGTTCTTC. This sequence encodes CATSAGLAGTNNEQFF.

The chain couples TRBV28 to TRBJ2-4; D might be TRBD1 or TRBD2, each matching 5 bases. V was cut by 3 bases and J by 4 bases, with 10 bases left in between. Germline-derived CDR1 and CDR2 are MDHEN and SYDVKM. The CDR3 contains 14 residues. This CDR3 is CASSFGTAKNIQYF. CDR3 coding DNA: TGTGCCAGCAGTTTCGGGACGGCTAAAAACATTCAGTACTTC.

In DNA form, the CDR3 reads TGTGCCAGCTCCCCGGGGAGCGGGAGAGGCACAGATACGCAGTATTTT. Amino acid sequence: CASSPGSGRGTDTQYF. The V gene is TRBV18, the J gene TRBJ2-3; 8 bases fit TRBD2. Germline V gene data show CDR1 as KGHSH and CDR2 as LQKENI. The trim removed 6 bases at V and 1 base at J, leaving 9 bases unmatched. The CDR3 contains 16 residues.